These 8 T cell receptor beta chains originate from one sample sequenced in a study of CD8 T cells in Susac syndrome. Roughly 0.45 to 1 ug RNA was reverse transcribed with random hexamers. TCRdb re-called the immunoSEQ multiplex PCR reads with MiXCR, one entry per CDR3 protein. Of 250,000 to 350,000 distinct CDR3 sequences in the sample, roughly 84% were seen once. Material: CD8+ T cells from PBMCs. The origin of the receptors is a human donor with multiple sclerosis.

The rearrangement joins TRBV7-9 to TRBJ1-1; D not resolved. Between the trimmed V and J ends, which lost 5 bases and 6 bases, there was a span of 22 bases. Germline CDR1 and CDR2: SEHNR and FQNEAQ (reference sequence). The CDR3 runs to 16 residues. This chain's CDR3 is CASSPGLTVLFAEAFF. The CDR3 DNA follows: TGTGCCAGCAGCCCCGGTCTTACAGTACTTTTCGCTGAAGCTTTCTTT.

V and J are TRBV18 and TRBJ2-7; D perhaps matches TRBD2 (5 bases). CDR1 and CDR2 (germline): KGHSH, LQKENI. Trimming cost V 4 bases and J 7 bases, with 23 bases left between them. The CDR3 contains 16 residues. CDR3 protein: CASSLAGRKFFEEQYF. Written as DNA, the CDR3 is TGTGCCAGCTCACTGGCGGGCAGGAAGTTTTTTGAAGAGCAGTACTTC.

The chain has TRBV28 and TRBJ2-7; D gene uncertain. This CDR3 region has 14 residues. Germline loops: CDR1 MDHEN, CDR2 SYDVKM. Deletions cut 6 bases from V and 2 bases from J, with 14 bases between. DNA for the CDR3: TGTGCCAGCAGCCAAACCGGACGGGCCTACGAGCAGTACTTC. This gives the protein CASSQTGRAYEQYF.

The chain employs TRBV21-1 and TRBJ1-1; the D call TRBD1 from the table was never checked on the DNA. TRBV21-1 is recorded as a pseudogene. The CDR3 extends over 15 amino acids. The CDR3 protein is CASSHMTGLNTEAFF. CDR3 bases: TGTGCCAGCTCCCATATGACAGGGTTGAACACTGAAGCTTTCTTT.

V usage is TRBV2 and J usage is TRBJ1-5; 10 nucleotides line up with TRBD1. CDR1 SNHLY and CDR2 FYNNEI come from the germline V gene. After removal of 6 bases from V and 3 bases from J, the junction contained 5 bases not matched to a gene. This CDR3 is 15 amino acids long. CDR3: CASRAGTGVNQPQHF. CDR3 bases: TGTGCCAGCAGGGCGGGGACAGGGGTCAATCAGCCCCAGCATTTT.

The chain combines TRBV7-9 with TRBJ2-1; possibly TRBD1 or TRBD2 for D (5 bases each). Germline V gene lookup returns CDR1 SEHNR and CDR2 FQNEAQ (reference sequence). V was cut by 1 base and J by 1 base, with 11 bases left in between. This CDR3 region has 16 residues. The CDR3 DNA follows: TGTGCCAGCAGCTTAGGGGGGTTTGGGTCCTACAATGAGCAGTTCTTC. This codes for CASSLGGFGSYNEQFF. Complete variable domain (other parts from reference TRBV7-9 and TRBJ2-1): DTGVSQNPRHKITKRGQNVTFRCDPISEHNRLYWYRQTLGQGPEFLTYFQNEAQLEKSRLLSDRFSAERPKGSFSTLEIQRTEQGDSAMYLCASSLGGFGSYNEQFFGPGTRLTVL.

This clonotype was counted between two and nine times. This chain links TRBV7-6 with TRBJ1-1, with 11 bases that match TRBD1. With 5 bases clipped from V and 5 bases from J, the junction kept 10 bases outside the gene matches. The germline gives CDR1 SGHVS, CDR2 FNYEAQ. The CDR3 sequence is 16 residues long. The DNA of the CDR3 is TGTGCCAGCAGCGCGCCGGGACAGGGGGTGGGAACTGAAGCTTTCTTT. This gives the protein CASSAPGQGVGTEAFF.

This chain joins TRBV2 and TRBJ2-3; D may be TRBD1 (5 bases). V gave up 11 bases and J gave up 4 bases, with 19 bases separating them. The CDR3 runs 14 residues. Germline assignment: CDR1 SNHLY and CDR2 FYNNEI. The CDR3 here is CASSERVGADTQYF. The CDR3 DNA follows: TGTGCCTCCTCAGAGCGCGTAGGGGCAGATACGCAGTATTTT.